This paragraph reports one T cell receptor beta chain. The antigen is unknown. As to treatment: around 19 received Ad26.COV2.S at low or high dose, single or two shots; 5 received placebo; per-sample allocation not given. Specimens were obtained on day 63 following the first vaccine or placebo injection. This vaccine is an Ad26 vector that expresses the Wuhan-strain SARS-CoV-2 spike. These data originate in a study of Ad26.COV2.S vaccination and SARS-CoV-2 variants. Study as a whole: Ad26.COV2.S shots went into the muscle once or twice, 56 days apart. Study-level points and caveats: Individuals receiving vaccine had higher spike-specific TCR breadth than placebo recipients did.

The V segment lost 5 bases and the J segment 6 bases; nucleotides outside the gene matches: 11. Germline V CDR1 and CDR2: LNHNV, YYDKDF (reference sequence). The CDR3 runs to 15 residues. TCRdb keeps only in-frame clones here, not all; method: immunoSEQ multiplex PCR. This table has some 390,000 clones, 75% to 90% appearing once. The material was peripheral blood, obtained in a trial of Ad26.COV2.S vaccine versus placebo. This TCR came from a person aged 18-65 years who received the Ad26.COV2.S COVID-19 vaccine or a placebo. This chain links TRBV15 with TRBJ2-3; 7 bases fit TRBD1. The CDR3 bases are TGTGCCACCAGCCCCGATGCAGGGGGATCGGATACGCAGTATTTT. Translation gives CATSPDAGGSDTQYF.